In its sample, the clone carrying this T cell receptor beta chain was seen once. The repertoire was sequenced with immunoSEQ multiplex PCR; TCRdb's copy has only in-frame clones and lacks some. The sample includes 60,000 to 70,000 clones, roughly 91% of them seen just once. The CDR3 is 15 amino acids. The V and J ends lost 5 bases and 5 bases respectively, with 16 bases between them. Germline V CDR1 and CDR2: SEHNR, FQNEAQ (reference sequence). This entry comes from a study of T cell changes during pregnancy in multiple sclerosis. V usage is TRBV7-9 and J usage is TRBJ2-1, with a weak D call TRBD2 (7 bases). The sequence was collected from a female donor in good health, enrolled as a control in a pregnancy study. The sample here was peripheral blood, taken after pregnancy. The CDR3 DNA reads TGTGCCAGCAGCCGGGTTGTAGGGGGGGACAATGAGCAGTTCTTC. Amino acid sequence: CASSRVVGGDNEQFF.